This paragraph reports one T cell receptor (beta chain). The antigen remains undetermined. The iRepertoire nested amplicon-rescue multiplex PCR amplified TCR alpha and beta CDR3s from RNA. One-step reverse transcription and amplification started from roughly 100-400 ng of tissue mRNA or PBMC total RNA. TCRdb reanalysed the multiplex PCR reads using MiXCR and keeps one entry per CDR3 protein. The sample lists around 190,000 distinct CDR3 sequences, about 32% occurring once. This entry belongs to a study of glioma-infiltrating T cells. Findings of the study overall: Above-expected tissue-blood divergence occurred in all gliomas, most in low-grade ones. Tissue and blood shared very few CDR3 sequences.

The CDR3 runs 15 residues. V trimming: 1 base; J trimming: 3 bases; junction bases outside the gene matches: 2. The germline CDR1 and CDR2 sequences are SGHTA and FQGNSA. This clonotype originated in a human donor with low-grade glioma or glioblastoma, undergoing nonglioma brain surgery, or in good health (not recorded which). V and J are TRBV7-2 and TRBJ1-5, with 8 positions matching TRBD1. The sequenced sample was glioma tissue, nonneoplastic brain tissue, or PBMCs (not recorded which). The CDR3 protein is CASSLVQGVNQPQHF. CDR3 in DNA: TGTGCCAGCAGCTTAGTACAGGGGGTCAATCAGCCCCAGCATTTT.